Following are 23 T cell receptor beta chains from one sample sequenced in a study of shared clonotypes between healthy human individuals. Measured with immunoSEQ multiplex PCR; TCRdb has only the in-frame clones, and not every one. The repertoire holds about 2 million clones, about 95% seen once, with 0.9% to 1.3% in the top ten. CD45RO negativity and positive selection for CCR7 defined naive CD8 cells, a population that excluded terminally differentiated effector memory CD45RA+ cells. The source material was naive CD8+ T cells sorted from blood. These receptors originate from a young man in good health.

The chain uses TRBV5-4 and TRBJ1-2; 12 bases line up with TRBD1. This CDR3 has 14 amino acids. The V segment lost 4 bases and the J segment 6 bases; nucleotides outside the gene matches: 4. Germline V CDR1 and CDR2: SGHNT, YYREEE (reference sequence). The CDR3 sequence is CASSGTGGLDGYTF. In DNA form, the CDR3 reads TGTGCCAGCAGCGGGACAGGGGGCCTAGATGGCTACACCTTC.

This CDR3 is CASSLGVGGAVYNEQFF. The CDR3 DNA sequence: TGTGCCAGCAGCTTAGGAGTTGGCGGGGCCGTCTACAATGAGCAGTTCTTC. The genes are TRBV7-2 and TRBJ2-1, with D tentatively TRBD2 (6 bases). The length of the CDR3 is 17 residues. The germline CDR1 and CDR2 sequences are SGHTA and FQGNSA. Trimming cost V 1 base and J 3 bases, with 16 bases left between them. Supplemented by reference TRBV7-2 and TRBJ2-1, the full variable domain reads GAGVSQSPSNKVTEKGKDVELRCDPISGHTALYWYRQSLGQGLEFLIYFQGNSAPDKSGLPSDRFSAERTGGSVSTLTIQRTQQEDSAVYLCASSLGVGGAVYNEQFFGPGTRLTVL.

The chain carries TRBV4-1 and TRBJ1-3; tentative D call: TRBD1 (6 bases). Trimming removed 4 bases at V and 0 bases at J, with 10 bases between. This CDR3 spans 15 amino acids. Germline values: CDR1 MGHRA, CDR2 YSYEKL. The CDR3 region is CASSPTGPSGNTIYF. The CDR3 nucleotides read TGCGCCAGCAGCCCTACAGGGCCCTCTGGAAACACCATATATTTT.

This chain connects TRBV4-3 to TRBJ2-2; D is ambiguous. The germline CDR1 and CDR2 sequences are LGHNA and YSLEER. V gave up 1 base and J gave up 3 bases, with 9 bases separating them. There are 15 residues in the CDR3. As DNA, the CDR3 is TGCGCCAGCAGCCAAGTTTGGGGTGACACCGGGGAGCTGTTTTTT. Its translation: CASSQVWGDTGELFF.

This clone was counted a single time. The V and J genes are TRBV13 and TRBJ2-2; 11 bases map to TRBD1. Germline V lookup: CDR1 PRHDT, CDR2 FYEKMQ (reference sequence). V shed 5 bases, J shed 6 bases, and the junction held 8 bases outside the gene matches. This CDR3 is built from 16 residues. CDR3 sequence reads: CASSPEMGQGAGELFF. In DNA form, the CDR3 reads TGTGCCAGCAGCCCAGAGATGGGACAGGGGGCCGGGGAGCTGTTTTTT. Full variable domain (rest looked up from reference TRBV13 and TRBJ2-2): AAGVIQSPRHLIKEKRETATLKCYPIPRHDTVYWYQQGPGQDPQFLISFYEKMQSDKGSIPDRFSAQQFSDYHSELNMSSLELGDSALYFCASSPEMGQGAGELFFGEGSRLTVL.

The CDR3 coding sequence is TGTGCCAGCAGTCCCTCCGGGACAGGGTACGGGGAGCTGTTTTTT. It is translated as CASSPSGTGYGELFF. The chain carries TRBV27 and TRBJ2-2; 9 bases agree with TRBD1. CDR1 MNHEY and CDR2 SMNVEV come from the germline V gene (reference sequence). Trimming at V came to 5 bases and at J to 7 bases, leaving 8 bases not matched to a gene. This CDR3 has 15 residues.

For this clone: This same CDR3 is encoded by further DNA sequences in the sample. This chain uses TRBV2 with TRBJ2-2, with no clear D. Trimming removed 8 bases from V and 5 bases from J, with 9 bases in between. Germline V gene sequence: CDR1 SNHLY, CDR2 FYNNEI. The CDR3 covers 12 residues. The CDR3: CASRLGTGELFF. CDR3 bases: TGTGCCAGCCGCCTTGGGACCGGGGAGCTGTTTTTT. Combining the CDR3 with reference TRBV2 and TRBJ2-2 gives the whole variable domain EPEVTQTPSHQVTQMGQEVILRCVPISNHLYFYWYRQILGQKVEFLVSFYNNEISEKSEIFDDQFSVERPDGSNFTLKIRSTKLEDSAMYFCASRLGTGELFFGEGSRLTVL.

The rearrangement links TRBV11-2 to TRBJ2-5; tentatively, D is TRBD2 (6 bases). Germline CDR1 is SGHAT and CDR2 is FQNNGV. Between the trimmed V and J ends, which lost 5 bases and 2 bases, there was a span of 18 bases. CDR3 size: 16 residues. In nucleotides, the CDR3 is TGTGCCAGCAGCGGTGAGATAGCGGACCCTCAAGAGACCCAGTACTTC. Protein sequence: CASSGEIADPQETQYF.

J is TRBJ2-1 and V is TRBV5-6; 10 nucleotides line up with TRBD2. The CDR3 has 17 amino acids. Germline CDR1 reads SGHDT; CDR2 reads YYEEEE. The ends lost 1 base at V and 5 bases at J; junction bases unmatched: 9. The CDR3 DNA follows: TGTGCCAGCAGCTTGTGGCTAGCGGGAGTAGGTGACAATGAGCAGTTCTTC. It codes for CASSLWLAGVGDNEQFF.

The chain couples TRBV13 to TRBJ2-7; TRBD2 is a possible D gene (6 bases). The CDR3 consists of 14 residues. V was pared by 1 base and J by 5 bases, with 12 bases between. CDR1 PRHDT and CDR2 FYEKMQ come from the germline V gene (reference sequence). CDR3 nucleotides: TGTGCCAGCAGCTTAGCTGGGGAGGCTAACGAGCAGTACTTC. Translating gives CASSLAGEANEQYF.

The chain uses TRBV20-1 and TRBJ1-2; 8 nucleotides match TRBD1. CDR3 length: 9 amino acids. Per the germline V gene, CDR1 is DFQATT and CDR2 is SNEGSKA (reference sequence). The DNA for the CDR3 is TGCGGGACAGGCTATGGCTACACCTTC. It codes for CGTGYGYTF.

The CDR3 coding sequence is TGTGCCAGCAGTTACGGTCTGGGACCTGGAAACACCATATATTTT. This codes for CASSYGLGPGNTIYF. The rearrangement joins TRBV6-5 to TRBJ1-3; tentative D call: TRBD1 (5 bases). V gave up 2 bases and J gave up 2 bases, with 10 bases separating them. CDR3 size: 15 residues. CDR1 is MNHEY, CDR2 SVGAGI, per germline.

The V and J genes are TRBV5-1 and TRBJ1-5, with D tentatively TRBD1 (5 bases). This CDR3 comprises 15 residues. CDR1 and CDR2 from the germline V gene are SGHRS and YFSETQ. Trimming removed 4 bases from V and 3 bases from J, with 14 bases in between. The CDR3 loop is CASSLGGQNNQPQHF. The CDR3 coding sequence is TGCGCCAGCAGCCTAGGAGGACAAAACAATCAGCCCCAGCATTTT.

J is TRBJ2-7 and V is TRBV15; D gene ambiguous. CDR1 and CDR2 from the germline V gene are LNHNV and YYDKDF (reference sequence). V was shortened by 5 bases and J by 0 bases, with 8 bases between the two germline ends. The CDR3 sequence is 13 residues long. The CDR3 DNA sequence: TGTGCCACCAGCCTAACACGCTCCTACGAGCAGTACTTC. It is translated as CATSLTRSYEQYF.

This clone appeared once. The chain couples TRBV19 to TRBJ1-1; 9 nucleotides line up with TRBD1. This CDR3 has 14 residues. The germline V gene encodes CDR1 LNHDA and CDR2 SQIVND (reference sequence). The V gene end was trimmed by 10 bases and the J gene end by 4 bases; junction bases not matched to a gene: 10. The CDR3 reads CATHPGQGLTEAFF. The DNA for the CDR3 is TGTGCCACCCACCCGGGACAGGGCCTCACTGAAGCTTTCTTT.

For this clone: Different DNA sequences within this sample yield the same CDR3. The chain recombines TRBV5-1 with TRBJ2-7; D possibly corresponds to TRBD2 (5 bases). The CDR3 has 13 amino acids. Germline V gives CDR1 SGHRS, CDR2 YFSETQ. V lost 0 bases, J lost 4 bases, and 8 bases lay in between. This CDR3 is CASSLGLPYEQYF. CDR3 in DNA: TGCGCCAGCAGCTTGGGACTACCTTACGAGCAGTACTTC. Using reference TRBV5-1 and TRBJ2-7 for the parts outside the CDR3, the full variable domain is KAGVTQTPRYLIKTRGQQVTLSCSPISGHRSVSWYQQTPGQGLQFLFEYFSETQRNKGNFPGRFSGRQFSNSRSEMNVSTLELGDSALYLCASSLGLPYEQYFGPGTRLTVT.

V usage is TRBV9 and J usage is TRBJ2-7; a weak D match, TRBD2 (6 bases). CDR3 size: 15 residues. Per germline, CDR1 SGDLS and CDR2 YYNGEE. Between the trimmed V and J ends, which lost 2 bases and 0 bases, there was a span of 12 bases. This chain's CDR3 is CASSVTGTSSYEQYF. The CDR3 DNA is TGTGCCAGCAGCGTGACCGGGACTTCCTCCTACGAGCAGTACTTC.

The V gene is TRBV12-5, the J gene TRBJ1-5, with TRBD1 as a possible D gene (5 bases). With 5 bases removed from V and 3 bases from J, the gap between germline ends came to 14 bases. CDR1 LGHNT and CDR2 FRNRAP come from the germline V gene. CDR3 size: 15 residues. For the CDR3, the DNA is TGTGCTAGTGGTAAGACGGACACGGACAATCAGCCCCAGCATTTT. This gives the protein CASGKTDTDNQPQHF.

This clone appeared once. The chain recombines TRBV30 with TRBJ2-1; 7 bases align to TRBD1. The V gene's germline CDR1 is GTSNPN and CDR2 SVGIG (reference sequence). With V trimmed by 3 bases and J by 3 bases, 8 bases remained unmatched. The CDR3 sequence is 15 residues long. The CDR3 spells CAWSSGTAIYNEQFF. The DNA of the CDR3 is TGTGCCTGGAGCTCAGGGACAGCAATCTACAATGAGCAGTTCTTC.

The sample holds one count of this clone. The V and J genes are TRBV4-1 and TRBJ2-7, with 10 bases identical to TRBD2. CDR3 size: 15 residues. The V and J ends lost 3 bases and 0 bases, in that order; junction bases with no gene match: 2. Per the germline V gene, CDR1 is MGHRA and CDR2 is YSYEKL. CDR3 amino acids: CASSHASGGSYEQYF. The CDR3 bases are TGCGCCAGCAGCCATGCTAGCGGGGGCTCCTACGAGCAGTACTTC.

Of note for this clone: Other DNA variants within this sample encode the same CDR3. The V and J genes are TRBV9 and TRBJ2-3; the match to TRBD1 covers 7 bases. Germline V gene lookup returns CDR1 SGDLS and CDR2 YYNGEE. With V trimmed by 0 bases and J by 6 bases, 1 base remained unmatched. The CDR3 is made up of 13 amino acids. The CDR3 nucleotides read TGTGCCAGCAGCGTAGAGGGGGCCGATACGCAGTATTTT. This sequence encodes CASSVEGADTQYF.

V and J are TRBV4-1 and TRBJ2-7, with D unclear. The CDR3 has 13 amino acids. Trimming removed 0 bases from V and 5 bases from J, with 8 bases in between. CDR1 is MGHRA and CDR2 is YSYEKL in the germline V gene. The DNA for the CDR3 is TGCGCCAGCAGCCAAGATGTTTACGACGAGCAGTACTTC. Its protein is CASSQDVYDEQYF.

The chain is built from TRBV6-1 and TRBJ2-2, with 7 nucleotides matching TRBD2. CDR1 is MNHNS, CDR2 SASEGT, per germline. V dropped 2 bases and J dropped 2; count of bases not matched to a gene: 11. This CDR3 has 18 amino acids. The CDR3 sequence is CASSETWRETLNTGELFF. The CDR3 DNA is TGTGCCAGCAGTGAAACATGGCGGGAGACGCTTAACACCGGGGAGCTGTTTTTT.